The T cell receptor (beta chain) under discussion was sequenced for a study of neurological immune-mediated disorders. MiXCR, applied by TCRdb to the 5' RACE reads, yields one record per CDR3 protein. The sample contains tens of thousands of distinct CDR3 sequences, 10% of which appear only once. The CDR3 consists of 14 residues. Germline V lookup: CDR1 SQVTM, CDR2 ANQGSEA. The sequence came from a woman aged 60-75 years with HTLV-1-associated myelopathy (HAM/TSP). Sequenced: PBMCs. The chain links TRBV29-1 to TRBJ1-2; 8 bases align to TRBD1. DNA of the CDR3: TGCAGTGCTAGTGATCGGACAGGGATCGGCGGCTACACCTTC. Translation gives CSASDRTGIGGYTF.